The present entry profiles one T cell receptor beta chain with its context. Antigen: not known. The sample comes from a study of glioma-infiltrating T cells after dendritic cell vaccination. Study overall: Dendritic cell vaccine was injected intradermally three times, biweekly. General observations from the study: Patients with more pretreatment TILs had longer time to progression and survival.

Primers: 60 V beta forward and 13 J beta reverse. This table comes from immunoSEQ multiplex PCR, and its TCRdb copy is limited to in-frame clones, with some not included. The sample consists of approximately 92,000 clones, 65% to 85% of them appearing once. Losses at the gene ends were 4 bases for V and 7 bases for J; bases not matched to a gene: 7. This CDR3 contains 15 residues. The V gene's germline CDR1 is KGHSY and CDR2 FQNENV. This sample's time point: after dendritic cell vaccination, including at tumor progression/relapse. The sequenced sample was blood, obtained after dendritic cell vaccination. The clonotype originates from a human donor with glioblastoma. The genes are TRBV16 and TRBJ2-1; 10 bases match TRBD1. The chain's CDR3 is CASSRGTGARNEQFF. The CDR3 DNA reads as TGTGCCAGCAGCCGAGGGACAGGGGCCCGGAATGAGCAGTTCTTC. Drawing the rest from reference TRBV16 and TRBJ2-1, the complete variable domain is GEEVAQTPKHLVRGEGQKAKLYCAPIKGHSYVFWYQQVLKNEFKFLISFQNENVFDETGMPKERFSAKCLPNSPCSLEIQATKLEDSAVYFCASSRGTGARNEQFFGPGTRLTVL.